One and the same sample provided the 15 T cell receptor beta chains below, sequenced in a study of CXCR3-negative and CXCR3-positive naive CD8 T cells. It was by 5' RACE with UMI labels that the TRB cDNA libraries were prepared. TCRdb processed the 5' RACE reads again and assigns one entry to each CDR3 protein, with no DNA. Recorded for this sample: about 56,000 distinct CDR3 sequences. Sequencing input: memory CD8+ T cells from blood. The receptors derive from a human donor in good health. Some clones in this sample may be carry-over from other donors' samples.

According to its frequency, this clonotype is medium-sized. J is TRBJ1-1 and V is TRBV30; the D call from TCRdb, TRBD1, cannot be confirmed without DNA. The CDR3 runs to 15 residues. Germline CDR1 and CDR2: GTSNPN and SVGIG (reference sequence). The CDR3 sequence is CAWSVLTGANTEAFF. Filled out from reference TRBV30 and TRBJ1-1, the complete variable domain reads SQTIHQWPATLVQPVGSPLSLECTVEGTSNPNLYWYRQAAGRGLQLLFYSVGIGQISSEVPQNLSASRPQDRQFILSSKKLLLSDSGFYLCAWSVLTGANTEAFFGQGTRLTVV.

The gene calls are TRBV5-6 and TRBJ2-7; TCRdb picks TRBD1, but there is no DNA to check that call. The CDR3 spans 16 residues. CDR1 and CDR2 (germline): SGHDT, YYEEEE. The CDR3 protein is CASSLIRDRGGYEQYF.

This chain links TRBV23-1 with TRBJ2-5. TRBV23-1 is an ORF, and what it does is uncertain. The CDR3 is 14 amino acids. The CDR3 loop reads CASSSSNNLGAQYF.

The genes are TRBV7-9 and TRBJ2-2. CDR3 length: 13 amino acids. Germline-derived CDR1 and CDR2 are SEHNR and FQNEAQ (reference sequence). CDR3 in amino acids: CASRLPEAGELFF.

V is TRBV3-1 and J is TRBJ1-2. CDR3 length equals 15 residues. The germline V gene has CDR1 LGHDT and CDR2 YNNKEL (reference sequence). The CDR3 reads CASSPLWTANYGYTF.

The chain combines TRBV7-9 with TRBJ2-1; TCRdb returns TRBD1, unconfirmable since there is no DNA. The CDR3 extends over 18 amino acids. Germline loops: CDR1 SEHNR, CDR2 FQNEAQ (reference sequence). This CDR3 reads CASSFFESGTGLDNEQFF.

This chain joins TRBV28 and TRBJ2-7; without DNA, the TCRdb call of TRBD1 cannot be checked. The CDR3 loop spans 15 amino acids. The germline CDR1 and CDR2 sequences are MDHEN and SYDVKM. CDR3 amino acids: CASSRTGLSSYEQYF.

The genes are TRBV4-3 and TRBJ1-3. The CDR3 sequence is 14 residues long. Germline V gene sequence: CDR1 LGHNA, CDR2 YSLEER. The CDR3 reads CASSLGQGGNTIYF.

V gene TRBV20-1 combines with J gene TRBJ1-2. There are 16 residues in the CDR3. CDR1 is DFQATT, CDR2 SNEGSKA, per germline (reference sequence). The CDR3 is CSASSGLNWENYGYTF.

The chain recombines TRBV29-1 with TRBJ2-7; TCRdb designates TRBD2, a call that cannot be tested without DNA. This CDR3 spans 16 amino acids. The germline gives CDR1 SQVTM, CDR2 ANQGSEA. CDR3 protein: CSVEDWDSDLSYEQYF.

This chain uses TRBV7-9 with TRBJ2-7; there is no DNA to check the TCRdb D call of TRBD1. Germline V CDR1 and CDR2: SEHNR, FQNEAQ (reference sequence). The length of the CDR3 is 15 residues. The CDR3 reads CASSSRPDRVNEQYF.

The chain recombines TRBV7-9 with TRBJ2-2; lacking DNA, the TRBD1 call made by TCRdb goes unchecked. The CDR3 extends over 14 amino acids. CDR1 is SEHNR and CDR2 is FQNEAQ in the germline V gene (reference sequence). This CDR3 reads CASRPGPGTGELFF. The whole variable domain, filled in from reference TRBV7-9 and TRBJ2-2, reads DTGVSQNPRHKITKRGQNVTFRCDPISEHNRLYWYRQTLGQGPEFLTYFQNEAQLEKSRLLSDRFSAERPKGSFSTLEIQRTEQGDSAMYLCASRPGPGTGELFFGEGSRLTVL.

The gene calls are TRBV29-1 and TRBJ2-1; TCRdb lists TRBD2, though no DNA is available to test this call. The germline V gene encodes CDR1 SQVTM and CDR2 ANQGSEA. The CDR3 extends over 12 amino acids. This chain's CDR3 is CSVEYGGEEQFF.

The chain combines TRBV10-2 with TRBJ1-1; lacking DNA, the TRBD1 call made by TCRdb goes unchecked. In germline, CDR1 is WSHSY, CDR2 SAAADI. The CDR3 runs to 13 residues. Here the CDR3 reads CASLGVMNTEAFF.

This chain links TRBV14 with TRBJ1-5; no DNA is available, so the TRBD1 call from TCRdb remains unchecked. The CDR3 has 14 amino acids. Germline V gene lookup returns CDR1 SGHDN and CDR2 FVKESK. The CDR3 is CASSQGQGAQPQHF.